This TCR beta chain stems from a study of blood T cell repertoires in COVID-19 (dated by TCRdb to 2018 to 2021). Concerning the study at large: The collaborator samples originated in the United States, Italy and Spain and spanned the acute and convalescent phases of COVID-19. The prospective study material was composed of cDNA or gDNA derived from T cells, B-cell-depleted T cells, or PBMCs. The repertoires were released in a freely available public database intended as a resource for research on the immune response to SARS-CoV-2. Deeply sampled blood TCRbeta repertoires from subjects exposed to, actively infected with, or recovered from COVID-19 were included in the dataset. The samples were drawn from the first 160 participants of the ongoing ImmuneRACE study and from 950 to 1,500 subjects provided by 6 global collaborators. HLA class I and class II types, where available, came from metadata supplied by the sample provider rather than from assay-based typing. A de-identified subject ID, COVID-19 status, age in years and sex were almost always included in the sample metadata.

TCRbeta CDR3 regions were amplified from genomic DNA using the immunoSEQ Assay, a bias-controlled multiplex PCR. Under the source paper's analysis protocol: Nucleated cell counts per sample were estimated from amplification of reference gene primers within the assay. Sequence reads were collapsed and filtered to measure the absolute abundance of every unique TCRbeta CDR3 rearrangement. Productive Simpson clonality was computed per sample as the square root of Simpson's diversity index over productive rearrangements. Entries here come from immuneACCESS through TCRdb and include only in-frame sequences with V and J called. Some clones fail to appear in such tables; in the studies checked, an unresolved V gene covers under half of the shortfall, and the cause of the remainder is unknown. The DNA gave D and trimming, while V, J and clone size come from that table. The sample yields 340,000 or so clones; 80% to 90% were counted once. The top ten constitute roughly 3% of the sample.

The collaborating institutions used their own protocols to collect whole blood in K2EDTA tubes. Collaborator samples were shipped for TCRbeta analysis as frozen whole blood, isolated PBMCs, or DNA extracted from either sample type. The investigation overall reported the following: How much clinical and demographic metadata was included differed by source and by participant, and the metadata was provided uncurated.

A remark on this clone: What this receptor recognizes is not known. No base qualities exist here, and no much larger clone lies one base off it.

This clonotype was sampled from a man under 40 with active or convalescent COVID-19. Sequencing input: peripheral blood.

The nucleotide sequence is given as TGTGCCAGCAGCCCGCCCCCTGGGACAGTTTATGGCTACACCTTC. The resulting protein is CASSPPPGTVYGYTF. The V and J genes are TRBV7-2 and TRBJ1-2; 7 bases in between match TRBD1. Sequences SGHTA (CDR1) and FQGNSA (CDR2) are obtained from the germline V gene. The germline V end is reduced by 5 bases and the J end by 5 bases; junction bases left unmatched: 11. There are 15 amino acids in the CDR3, from cysteine to phenylalanine inclusive. Of all the DNA, just the CDR3 is kept, 45 bases in frame from base 1.